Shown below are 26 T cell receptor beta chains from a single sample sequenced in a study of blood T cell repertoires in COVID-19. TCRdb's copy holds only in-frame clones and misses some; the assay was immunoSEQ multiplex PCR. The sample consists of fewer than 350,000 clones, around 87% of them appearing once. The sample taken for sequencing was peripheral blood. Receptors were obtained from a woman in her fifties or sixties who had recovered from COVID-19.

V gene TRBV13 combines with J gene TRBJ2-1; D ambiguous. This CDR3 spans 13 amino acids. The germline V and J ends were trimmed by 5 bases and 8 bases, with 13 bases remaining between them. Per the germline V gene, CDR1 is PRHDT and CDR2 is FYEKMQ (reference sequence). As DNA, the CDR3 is TGTGCCAGCAGCGCCCATTCGGCGGATGAGCAGTTCTTC. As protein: CASSAHSADEQFF.

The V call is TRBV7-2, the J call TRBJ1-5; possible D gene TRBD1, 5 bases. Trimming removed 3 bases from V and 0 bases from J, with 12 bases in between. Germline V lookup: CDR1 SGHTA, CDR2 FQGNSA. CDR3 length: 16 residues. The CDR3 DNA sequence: TGTGCCAGCAGCTTTCAGGCAGGGAATAGCAATCAGCCCCAGCATTTT. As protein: CASSFQAGNSNQPQHF.

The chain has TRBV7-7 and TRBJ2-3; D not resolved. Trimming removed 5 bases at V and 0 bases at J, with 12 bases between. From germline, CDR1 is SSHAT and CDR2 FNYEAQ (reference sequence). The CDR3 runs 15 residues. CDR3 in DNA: TGTGCCAGCAGCCCCGTTGACTCTAGCACAGATACGCAGTATTTT. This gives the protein CASSPVDSSTDTQYF.

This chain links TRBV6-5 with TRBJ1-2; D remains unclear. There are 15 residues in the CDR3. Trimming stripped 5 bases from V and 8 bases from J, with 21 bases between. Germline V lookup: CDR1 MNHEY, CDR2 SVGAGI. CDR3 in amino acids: CASSPSGVQVAGYTF. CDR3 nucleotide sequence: TGTGCCAGCAGTCCATCCGGGGTCCAGGTGGCCGGCTACACCTTC.

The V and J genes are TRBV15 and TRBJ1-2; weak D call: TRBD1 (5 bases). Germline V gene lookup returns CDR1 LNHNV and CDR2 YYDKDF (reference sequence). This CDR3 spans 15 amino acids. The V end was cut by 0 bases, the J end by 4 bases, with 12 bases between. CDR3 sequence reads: CATSREGRAPYGYTF. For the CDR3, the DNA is TGTGCCACCAGCAGAGAGGGCAGGGCCCCCTATGGCTACACCTTC.

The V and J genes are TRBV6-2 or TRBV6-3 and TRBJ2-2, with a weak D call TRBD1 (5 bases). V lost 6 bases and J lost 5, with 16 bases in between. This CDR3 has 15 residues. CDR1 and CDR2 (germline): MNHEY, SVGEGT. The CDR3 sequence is CASSDDSVGTGELFF. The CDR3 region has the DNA TGTGCCAGCAGCGACGACAGTGTTGGGACCGGGGAGCTGTTTTTT.

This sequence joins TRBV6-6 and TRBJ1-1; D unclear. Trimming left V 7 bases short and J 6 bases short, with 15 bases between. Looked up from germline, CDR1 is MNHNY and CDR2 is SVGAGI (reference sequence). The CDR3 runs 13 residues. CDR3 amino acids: CASTLGSGAEAFF. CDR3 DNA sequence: TGTGCCAGCACCTTAGGCAGCGGGGCTGAAGCTTTCTTT.

This CDR3 is CAISLAVSSYNEQFF. CDR3 sequence (DNA): TGTGCCATCAGCCTAGCGGTAAGCTCCTACAATGAGCAGTTCTTC. The chain employs TRBV10-3 and TRBJ2-1; 7 nucleotides match TRBD2. V was clipped by 6 bases and J by 0 bases; unmatched bases: 5. This CDR3 comprises 15 residues. Germline V gene data show CDR1 as ENHRY and CDR2 as SYGVKD.

This chain's CDR3 is CASSYGSHSTDTQYF. CDR3 nucleotide sequence: TGTGCCAGCAGCTACGGGTCCCACAGCACAGATACGCAGTATTTT. The rearrangement links TRBV11-1 to TRBJ2-3; no clear D gene. Germline V gene sequence: CDR1 SGHAT, CDR2 FQDESV (reference sequence). The V and J ends lost 4 bases and 0 bases respectively, with 11 bases between them. This CDR3 comprises 15 residues.

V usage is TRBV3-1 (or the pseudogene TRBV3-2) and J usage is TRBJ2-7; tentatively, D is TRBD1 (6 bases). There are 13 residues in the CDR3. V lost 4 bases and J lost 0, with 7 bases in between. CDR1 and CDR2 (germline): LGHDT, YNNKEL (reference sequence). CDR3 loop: CASSRDNSYEQYF. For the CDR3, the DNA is TGTGCCAGCAGCCGGGACAACTCCTACGAGCAGTACTTC.

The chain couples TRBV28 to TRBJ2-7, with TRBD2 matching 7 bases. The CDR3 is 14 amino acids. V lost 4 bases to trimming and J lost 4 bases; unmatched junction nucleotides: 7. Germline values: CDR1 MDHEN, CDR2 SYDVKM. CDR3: CASSWAGVRYEQYF. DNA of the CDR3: TGTGCCAGCAGTTGGGCGGGAGTCAGGTACGAGCAGTACTTC.

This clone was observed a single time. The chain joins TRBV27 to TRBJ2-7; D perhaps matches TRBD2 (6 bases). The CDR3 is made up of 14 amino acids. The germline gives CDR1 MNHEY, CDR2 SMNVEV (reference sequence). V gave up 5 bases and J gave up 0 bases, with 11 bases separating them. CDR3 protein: CASSGRGASYEQYF. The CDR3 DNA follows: TGTGCCAGCAGTGGGCGGGGAGCCTCCTACGAGCAGTACTTC.

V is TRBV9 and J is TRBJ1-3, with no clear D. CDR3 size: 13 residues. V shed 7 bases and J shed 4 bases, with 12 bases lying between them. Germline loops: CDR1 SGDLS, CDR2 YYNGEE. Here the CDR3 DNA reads TGTGCCAGCGCCCGGGAGGCAGGAAACACCATATATTTT. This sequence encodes CASAREAGNTIYF.

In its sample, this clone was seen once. CDR3 amino acids: CAWSLGLDGGELFF. The CDR3 nucleotides read TGTGCCTGGAGTCTAGGACTAGACGGCGGGGAGCTGTTTTTT. This rearrangement joins TRBV30 to TRBJ2-2, with 7 bases that match TRBD2. J lost 7 bases, V lost 2 bases, and 7 bases had no gene match. Per germline, CDR1 GTSNPN and CDR2 SVGIG (reference sequence). The CDR3 has 14 residues.

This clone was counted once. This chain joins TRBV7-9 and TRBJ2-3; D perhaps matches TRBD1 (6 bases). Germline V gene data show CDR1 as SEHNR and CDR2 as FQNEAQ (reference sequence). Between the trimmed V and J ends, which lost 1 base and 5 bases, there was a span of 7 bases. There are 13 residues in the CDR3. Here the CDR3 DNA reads TGTGCCAGCAGCTTAGTACAGGGAGATACGCAGTATTTT. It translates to CASSLVQGDTQYF.

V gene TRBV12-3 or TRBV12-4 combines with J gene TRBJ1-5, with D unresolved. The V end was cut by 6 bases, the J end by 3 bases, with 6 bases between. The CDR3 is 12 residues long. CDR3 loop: CASSGVNQPQHF. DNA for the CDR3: TGTGCCAGCAGCGGAGTCAATCAGCCCCAGCATTTT.

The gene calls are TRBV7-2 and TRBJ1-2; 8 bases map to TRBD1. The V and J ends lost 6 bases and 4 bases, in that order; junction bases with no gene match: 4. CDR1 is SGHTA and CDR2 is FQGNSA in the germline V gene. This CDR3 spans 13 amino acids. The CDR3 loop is CASSTTGAYGYTF. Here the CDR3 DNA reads TGTGCCAGCAGTACGACAGGGGCCTATGGCTACACCTTC.

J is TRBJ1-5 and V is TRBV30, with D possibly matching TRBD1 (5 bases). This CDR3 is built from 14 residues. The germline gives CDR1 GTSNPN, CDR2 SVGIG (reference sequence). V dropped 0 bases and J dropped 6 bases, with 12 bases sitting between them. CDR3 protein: CAWSVNFQGQPQHF. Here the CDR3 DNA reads TGTGCCTGGAGTGTAAATTTCCAGGGTCAGCCCCAGCATTTT.

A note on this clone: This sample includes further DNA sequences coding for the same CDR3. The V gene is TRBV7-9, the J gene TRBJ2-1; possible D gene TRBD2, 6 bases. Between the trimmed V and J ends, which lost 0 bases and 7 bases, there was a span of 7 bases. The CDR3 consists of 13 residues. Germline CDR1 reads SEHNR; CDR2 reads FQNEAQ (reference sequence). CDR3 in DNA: TGTGCCAGCAGCTTAGCAGGAGGGAATGAGCAGTTCTTC. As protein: CASSLAGGNEQFF.

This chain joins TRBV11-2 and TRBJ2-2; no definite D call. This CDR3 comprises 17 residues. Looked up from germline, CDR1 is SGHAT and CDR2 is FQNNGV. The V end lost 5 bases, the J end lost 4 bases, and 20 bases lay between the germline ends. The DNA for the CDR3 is TGTGCCAGCAGCGACCGCCTCGGCCACTATTCCACCGGGGAGCTGTTTTTT. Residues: CASSDRLGHYSTGELFF.

The CDR3 protein is CASKLQGATGELFF. The CDR3 region has the DNA TGTGCCAGCAAATTACAGGGGGCAACCGGGGAGCTGTTTTTT. The chain recombines TRBV19 with TRBJ2-2; 9 bases match TRBD1. V trimming: 9 bases; J trimming: 5 bases; junction bases outside the gene matches: 7. Germline V gives CDR1 LNHDA, CDR2 SQIVND (reference sequence). The CDR3 length is 14 residues.

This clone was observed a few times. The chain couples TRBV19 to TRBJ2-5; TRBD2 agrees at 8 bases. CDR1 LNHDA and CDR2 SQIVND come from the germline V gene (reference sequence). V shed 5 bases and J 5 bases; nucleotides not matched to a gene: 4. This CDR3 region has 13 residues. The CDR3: CASSFRLAETQYF. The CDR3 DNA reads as TGTGCCAGTAGTTTTAGACTAGCGGAGACCCAGTACTTC.

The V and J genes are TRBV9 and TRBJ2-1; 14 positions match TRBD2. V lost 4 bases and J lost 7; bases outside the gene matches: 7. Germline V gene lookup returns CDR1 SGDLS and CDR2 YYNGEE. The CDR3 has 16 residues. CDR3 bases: TGTGCCAGCAGCCCACGACTAGCGGGAGGGCATAATGAGCAGTTCTTC. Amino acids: CASSPRLAGGHNEQFF.

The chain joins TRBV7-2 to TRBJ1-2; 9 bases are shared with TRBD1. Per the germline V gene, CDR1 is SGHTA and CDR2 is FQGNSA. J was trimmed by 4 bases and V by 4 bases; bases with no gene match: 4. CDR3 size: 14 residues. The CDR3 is CASSWDREIYGYTF. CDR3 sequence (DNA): TGTGCCAGCAGCTGGGACAGGGAAATCTATGGCTACACCTTC.

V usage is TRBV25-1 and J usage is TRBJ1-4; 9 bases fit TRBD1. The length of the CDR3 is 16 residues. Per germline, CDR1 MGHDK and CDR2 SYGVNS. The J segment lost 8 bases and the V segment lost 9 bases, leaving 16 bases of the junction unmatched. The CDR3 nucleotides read TGTGCCAGTAGCCGGGACAGGGACCCCCAAGAAGAAAAACTGTTTTTT. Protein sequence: CASSRDRDPQEEKLFF.

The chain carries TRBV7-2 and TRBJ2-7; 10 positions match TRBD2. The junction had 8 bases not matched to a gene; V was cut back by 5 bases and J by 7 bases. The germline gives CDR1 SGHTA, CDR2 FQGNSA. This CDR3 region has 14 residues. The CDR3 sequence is CASSPAGGPEEQYF. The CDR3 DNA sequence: TGTGCCAGCAGCCCAGCGGGAGGGCCGGAAGAGCAGTACTTC.